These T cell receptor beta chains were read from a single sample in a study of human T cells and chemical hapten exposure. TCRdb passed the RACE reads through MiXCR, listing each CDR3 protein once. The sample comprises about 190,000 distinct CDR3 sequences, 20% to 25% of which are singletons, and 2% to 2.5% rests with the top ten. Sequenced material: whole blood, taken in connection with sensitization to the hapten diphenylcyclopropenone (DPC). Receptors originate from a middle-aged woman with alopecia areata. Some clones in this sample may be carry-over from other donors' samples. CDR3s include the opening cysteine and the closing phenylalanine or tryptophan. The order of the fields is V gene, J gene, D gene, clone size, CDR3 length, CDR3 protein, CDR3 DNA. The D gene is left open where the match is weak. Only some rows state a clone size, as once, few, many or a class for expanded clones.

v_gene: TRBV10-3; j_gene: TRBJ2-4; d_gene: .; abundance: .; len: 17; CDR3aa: CAISESVGGLAKNIQYF; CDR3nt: TGTGCCATCAGTGAGTCAGTCGGCGGGTTAGCCAAAAACATTCAGTACTTC
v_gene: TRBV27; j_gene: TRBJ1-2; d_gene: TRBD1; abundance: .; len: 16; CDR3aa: CASRNLADRGLYGYTF; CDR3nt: TGTGCCAGCAGAAACCTCGCGGACAGGGGGCTCTATGGCTACACCTTC
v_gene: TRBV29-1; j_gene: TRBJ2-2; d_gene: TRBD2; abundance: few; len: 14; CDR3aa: CSVETGGKTGELFF; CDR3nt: TGCAGCGTTGAGACGGGAGGGAAGACCGGGGAGCTGTTTTTT
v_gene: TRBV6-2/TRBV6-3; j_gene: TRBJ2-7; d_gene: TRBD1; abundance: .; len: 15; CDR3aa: CASSYTLTGPSEQYF; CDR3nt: TGTGCCAGCAGTTACACCTTGACAGGGCCCAGCGAGCAGTACTTC
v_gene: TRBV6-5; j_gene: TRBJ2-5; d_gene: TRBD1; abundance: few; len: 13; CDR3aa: CASKFQGAETQYF; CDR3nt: TGTGCCAGCAAGTTTCAGGGGGCAGAGACCCAGTACTTC
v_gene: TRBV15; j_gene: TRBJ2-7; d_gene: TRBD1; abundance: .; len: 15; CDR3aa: CATRPSTGGAYEQYF; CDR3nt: TGTGCCACCCGACCCTCGACAGGGGGGGCCTACGAGCAGTACTTC
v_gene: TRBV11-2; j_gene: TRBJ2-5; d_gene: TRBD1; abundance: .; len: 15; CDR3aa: CASSPRTGPTETQYF; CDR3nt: TGTGCCAGCAGCCCAAGGACAGGGCCTACGGAGACCCAGTACTTC
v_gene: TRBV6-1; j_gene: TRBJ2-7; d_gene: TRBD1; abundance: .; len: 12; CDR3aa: CASSARGLEQYF; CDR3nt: TGTGCCAGCAGTGCCAGGGGGCTCGAGCAGTACTTC
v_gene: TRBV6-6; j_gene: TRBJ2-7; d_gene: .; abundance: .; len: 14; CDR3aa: CASSSLSWGTEQYF; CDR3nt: TGTGCCAGCAGTTCCCTCAGTTGGGGGACCGAGCAGTACTTC
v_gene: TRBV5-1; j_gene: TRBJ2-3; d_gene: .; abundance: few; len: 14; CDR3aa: CASSSTVGTDTQYF; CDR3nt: TGCGCCAGCAGCTCCACGGTAGGCACAGATACGCAGTATTTT
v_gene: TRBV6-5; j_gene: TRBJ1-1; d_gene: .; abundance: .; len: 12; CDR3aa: CASSTMNTEAFF; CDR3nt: TGTGCCAGCAGCACAATGAACACTGAAGCTTTCTTT
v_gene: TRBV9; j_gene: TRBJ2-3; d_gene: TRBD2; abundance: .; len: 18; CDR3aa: CASSPLSLAGGSTDTQYF; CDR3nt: TGTGCCAGCAGCCCTCTTTCTCTAGCGGGAGGTAGCACAGATACGCAGTATTTT
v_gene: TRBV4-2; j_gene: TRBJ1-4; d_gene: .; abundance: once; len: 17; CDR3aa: CASSQGPLTATNEKLFF; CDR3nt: TGTGCCAGCAGCCAAGGGCCCTTAACAGCAACTAATGAAAAACTGTTTTTT
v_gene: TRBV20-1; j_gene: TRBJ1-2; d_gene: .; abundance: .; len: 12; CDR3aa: CSSRAQNYGYTF; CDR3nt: TGCAGCTCAAGGGCACAGAACTATGGCTACACCTTC
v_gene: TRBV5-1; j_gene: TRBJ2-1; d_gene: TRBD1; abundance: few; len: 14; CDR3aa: CASSRGQTYNEQFF; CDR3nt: TGCGCCAGCAGCCGGGGACAGACCTACAATGAGCAGTTCTTC
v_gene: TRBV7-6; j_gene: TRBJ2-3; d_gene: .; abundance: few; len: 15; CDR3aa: CASSLGVSSTDTQYF; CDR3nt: TGTGCCAGCAGCTTAGGGGTTAGTAGCACAGATACGCAGTATTTT
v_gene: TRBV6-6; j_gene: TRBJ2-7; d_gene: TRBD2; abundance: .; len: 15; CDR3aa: CASSYTSGTEYEQYF; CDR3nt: TGTGCCAGCAGTTACACTAGCGGGACCGAATACGAGCAGTACTTC
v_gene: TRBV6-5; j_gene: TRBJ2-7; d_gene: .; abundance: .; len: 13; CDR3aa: CASSYQFGNEQYF; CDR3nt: TGTGCCAGCAGTTACCAGTTTGGGAACGAGCAGTACTTC
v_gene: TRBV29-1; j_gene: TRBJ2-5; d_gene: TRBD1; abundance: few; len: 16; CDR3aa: CSVNRGRLELGETQYF; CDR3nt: TGCAGCGTTAACAGGGGGCGGTTGGAACTGGGAGAGACCCAGTACTTC
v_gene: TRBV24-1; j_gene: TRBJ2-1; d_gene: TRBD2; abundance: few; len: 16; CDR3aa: CATSDFSGSSYNEQFF; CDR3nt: TGTGCCACCAGTGATTTTAGCGGGAGCTCCTACAATGAGCAGTTCTTC
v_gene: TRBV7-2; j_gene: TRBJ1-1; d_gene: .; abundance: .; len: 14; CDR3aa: CASLIPVGGTEAFF; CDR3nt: TGTGCCAGCCTCATCCCCGTGGGAGGCACTGAAGCTTTCTTT
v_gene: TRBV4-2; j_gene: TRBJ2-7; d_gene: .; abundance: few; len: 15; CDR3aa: CASSSRGSGGHEQYF; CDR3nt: TGTGCCAGCAGCTCCCGCGGTAGTGGGGGTCATGAGCAGTACTTC
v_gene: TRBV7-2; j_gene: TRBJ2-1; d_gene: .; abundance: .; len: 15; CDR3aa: CASSFPGPKGNEQFF; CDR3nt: TGTGCCAGCAGTTTTCCGGGACCAAAAGGTAATGAGCAGTTCTTC
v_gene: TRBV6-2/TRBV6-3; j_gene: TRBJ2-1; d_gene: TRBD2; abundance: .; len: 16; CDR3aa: CASRRGTSGMGNEQFF; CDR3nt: TGTGCCAGCAGACGGGGGACTAGCGGGATGGGCAATGAGCAGTTCTTC
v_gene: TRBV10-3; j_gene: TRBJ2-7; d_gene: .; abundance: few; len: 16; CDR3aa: CAISEGSTAHSYEQYF; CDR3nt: TGTGCCATCAGTGAGGGATCCACAGCGCACTCCTACGAGCAGTACTTC
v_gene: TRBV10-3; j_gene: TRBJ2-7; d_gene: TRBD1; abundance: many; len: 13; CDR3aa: CAIRGQGLYEQYF; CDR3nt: TGTGCCATCAGGGGACAGGGTCTCTACGAGCAGTACTTC
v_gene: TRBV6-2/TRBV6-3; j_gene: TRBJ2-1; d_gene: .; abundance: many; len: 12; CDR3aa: CASSLNYNEQFF; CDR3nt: TGTGCCAGCAGTTTGAACTACAATGAGCAGTTCTTC
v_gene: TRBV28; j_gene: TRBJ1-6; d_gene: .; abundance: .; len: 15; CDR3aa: CASSLMTAQNSPLHF; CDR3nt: TGTGCCAGCAGTTTAATGACAGCTCAGAATTCACCCCTCCACTTT
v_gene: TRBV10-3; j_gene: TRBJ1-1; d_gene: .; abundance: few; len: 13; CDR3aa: CAISVSGQTEAFF; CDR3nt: TGTGCCATCAGCGTGTCGGGCCAAACTGAAGCTTTCTTT
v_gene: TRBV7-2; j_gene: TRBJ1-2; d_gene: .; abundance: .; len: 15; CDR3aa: CASSPVTRANYGYTF; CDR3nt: TGTGCCAGCAGCCCCGTTACTCGTGCCAACTATGGCTACACCTTC
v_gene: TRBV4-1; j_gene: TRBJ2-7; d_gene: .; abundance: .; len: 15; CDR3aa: CASGLSRSCSYEQYF; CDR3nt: TGCGCCAGCGGTCTATCTCGCAGTTGCTCCTACGAGCAGTACTTC
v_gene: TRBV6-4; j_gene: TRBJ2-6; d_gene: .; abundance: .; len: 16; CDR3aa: CASSDSGLSGANVLTF; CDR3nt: TGTGCCAGCAGTGACTCTGGGCTCTCAGGGGCCAACGTCCTGACTTTC
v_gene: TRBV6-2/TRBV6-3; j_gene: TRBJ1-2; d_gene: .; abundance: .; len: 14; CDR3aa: CASSYSWGRGGYTF; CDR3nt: TGTGCCAGCAGTTACTCGTGGGGACGTGGCGGCTACACCTTC
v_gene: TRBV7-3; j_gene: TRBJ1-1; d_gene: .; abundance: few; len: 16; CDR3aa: CASSLTPGNGNTEAFF; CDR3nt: TGTGCCAGCAGCTTAACGCCCGGGAACGGGAACACTGAAGCTTTCTTT
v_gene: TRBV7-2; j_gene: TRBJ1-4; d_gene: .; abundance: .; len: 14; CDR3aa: CASSPQAGGEKLFF; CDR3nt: TGTGCCAGCAGCCCACAGGCTGGGGGTGAAAAACTGTTTTTT
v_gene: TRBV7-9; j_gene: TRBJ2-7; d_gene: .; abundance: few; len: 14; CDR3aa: CASSLGAVHYEQYF; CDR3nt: TGTGCCAGCAGCCTTGGCGCGGTGCACTACGAGCAGTACTTC
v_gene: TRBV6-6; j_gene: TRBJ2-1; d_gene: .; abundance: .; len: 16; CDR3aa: CASSKSRQGGSDEQFF; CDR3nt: TGTGCCAGCAGTAAAAGTCGCCAGGGTGGTAGCGATGAGCAGTTCTTC
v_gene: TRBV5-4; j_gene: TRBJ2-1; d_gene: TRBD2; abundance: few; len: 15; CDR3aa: CASSPAGLALNEQFF; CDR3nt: TGTGCCAGCAGCCCTGCGGGACTAGCTCTGAATGAGCAGTTCTTC
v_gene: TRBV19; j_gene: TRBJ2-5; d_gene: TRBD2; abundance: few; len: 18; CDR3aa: CASSTDRRTSGRSETQYF; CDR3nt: TGTGCCAGTAGTACGGACAGGCGGACTAGCGGGAGGTCTGAGACCCAGTACTTC
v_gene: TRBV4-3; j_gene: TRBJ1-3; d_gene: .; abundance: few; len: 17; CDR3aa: CASSQSITGSSGNTIYF; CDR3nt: TGCGCCAGCAGCCAATCAATTACGGGATCCTCTGGAAACACCATATATTTT